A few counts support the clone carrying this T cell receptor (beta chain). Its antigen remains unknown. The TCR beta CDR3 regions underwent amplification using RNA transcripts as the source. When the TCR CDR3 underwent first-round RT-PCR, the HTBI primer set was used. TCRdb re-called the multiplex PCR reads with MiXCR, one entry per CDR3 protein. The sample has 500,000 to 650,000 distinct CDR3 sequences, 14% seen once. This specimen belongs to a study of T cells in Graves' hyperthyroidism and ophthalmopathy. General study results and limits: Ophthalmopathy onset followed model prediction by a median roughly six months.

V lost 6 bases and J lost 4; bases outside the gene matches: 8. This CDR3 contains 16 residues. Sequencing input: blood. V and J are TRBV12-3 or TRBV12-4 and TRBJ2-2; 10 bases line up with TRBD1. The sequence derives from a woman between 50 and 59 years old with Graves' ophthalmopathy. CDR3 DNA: TGTGCCAGCAGCCGTGGACAGGGGGATGGCACCGGGGAGCTGTTTTTT. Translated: CASSRGQGDGTGELFF.